Listed here are 16 T cell receptor beta chains from one sample, sequenced in a study of control samples from healthy donors and cancer patients. Sequencing used immunoSEQ multiplex PCR; TCRdb keeps in-frame clones, though not all of them. The data contain more than 75,000 clones, 70% to 85% of them singletons. The sequenced sample consisted of PBMCs. The receptors stem from a man aged 65 to 79 with lung cancer.

The V and J genes are TRBV2 and TRBJ1-5; 10 nucleotides agree with TRBD1. CDR1 SNHLY and CDR2 FYNNEI come from the germline V gene. V trimming: 6 bases; J trimming: 0 bases; junction bases outside the gene matches: 8. CDR3 length equals 17 residues. The CDR3 loop is CASRGGQGFLSNQPQHF. In nucleotides, the CDR3 is TGTGCCAGCAGGGGGGGACAGGGGTTCCTTAGCAATCAGCCCCAGCATTTT.

This sequence joins TRBV28 and TRBJ1-4; a weak D match, TRBD1 (6 bases). CDR3 length: 16 amino acids. V lost 2 bases, J lost 7 bases, and 17 bases lay in between. Germline lookup yields CDR1 MDHEN and CDR2 SYDVKM. The CDR3 bases are TGTGCCAGCAGTTTAGTGGGACCGGGGGCTGGTGAAAAACTGTTTTTT. Translating gives CASSLVGPGAGEKLFF.

This chain uses TRBV30 with TRBJ1-2, with D possibly TRBD1 on 6 matching bases. This CDR3 is built from 13 residues. V was cut by 3 bases and J by 4 bases, with 12 bases left in between. Germline V gene sequence: CDR1 GTSNPN, CDR2 SVGIG (reference sequence). CDR3 protein: CAWRREGGYGYTF. DNA of the CDR3: TGTGCCTGGAGGCGGGAGGGGGGCTATGGCTACACCTTC. Looking up the rest from reference TRBV30 and TRBJ1-2 gives the full variable domain: SQTIHQWPATLVQPVGSPLSLECTVEGTSNPNLYWYRQAAGRGLQLLFYSVGIGQISSEVPQNLSASRPQDRQFILSSKKLLLSDSGFYLCAWRREGGYGYTFGSGTRLTVV.

The chain has TRBV19 and TRBJ2-2, with TRBD2 identical over 9 bases. The CDR3 runs to 15 residues. Germline trimming cut 10 bases from V and 1 base from J; bases unmatched to any gene: 7. Germline V gene data show CDR1 as LNHDA and CDR2 as SQIVND (reference sequence). CDR3 residues: CATKAGGQNTGELFF. The CDR3 nucleotides read TGTGCCACTAAAGCGGGGGGCCAGAACACCGGGGAGCTGTTTTTT.

This clone was observed a handful of times. This chain's CDR3 is CATSDPRDDSYEQYF. The CDR3 nucleotides read TGTGCCACCAGTGATCCGCGGGACGACTCCTACGAGCAGTACTTC. This chain joins TRBV24-1 and TRBJ2-7; TRBD2 might be the D (6 bases). Trimming shortened V by 3 bases and J by 0 bases, and 11 bases separated the two germline ends. CDR3 length equals 15 residues. Per the germline V gene, CDR1 is KGHDR and CDR2 is SFDVKD.

This chain connects TRBV2 to TRBJ2-2, with a tentative D call TRBD1 (6 bases). Trimming pared 6 bases from V and 6 bases from J, leaving 8 bases between. Germline V gene lookup returns CDR1 SNHLY and CDR2 FYNNEI. The CDR3 sequence is 12 residues long. For the CDR3, the DNA is TGTGCCAGCAGGGGGGCGGCCGGGGAGCTGTTTTTT. It specifies CASRGAAGELFF.

V and J are TRBV21-1 and TRBJ2-7; TRBD2 is the table's D call and was not checked against the DNA. TRBV21-1 represents a pseudogene. The CDR3 consists of 16 residues. The DNA for the CDR3 is TGTGCCAGCAGCAAAGCGCACCAGCGGGGGTGTCACGAGCAGTACTTC. This codes for CASSKAHQRGCHEQYF.

This chain joins TRBV5-1 and TRBJ2-5, with 10 nucleotides matching TRBD2. Germline CDR1 SGHRS, CDR2 YFSETQ. V shed 0 bases and J 7 bases; nucleotides not matched to a gene: 9. The CDR3 runs to 16 residues. CDR3: CASSLVAGGTSGTQYF. The CDR3 DNA follows: TGCGCCAGCAGCTTGGTAGCGGGGGGTACCTCCGGGACCCAGTACTTC.

The chain carries TRBV5-4 and TRBJ1-2; D uncertain. CDR1 is SGHNT and CDR2 is YYREEE in the germline V gene (reference sequence). The CDR3 has 15 amino acids. The V and J ends lost 5 bases and 2 bases respectively, with 16 bases between them. The CDR3 DNA follows: TGTGCCAGCAGGGAAAAACGAGACCCCAACTATGGCTACACCTTC. This encodes CASREKRDPNYGYTF.

The chain is built from TRBV11-2 and TRBJ2-7; D might be TRBD2 (6 bases). V was pared by 1 base and J by 7 bases, with 11 bases between. The CDR3 sequence is 13 residues long. Germline V gives CDR1 SGHAT, CDR2 FQNNGV. The CDR3 reads CASSLVRGGEQYF. CDR3 DNA sequence: TGTGCCAGCAGCTTAGTCCGGGGAGGAGAGCAGTACTTC.

This clone occurred a few times. The chain carries TRBV7-9 and TRBJ1-6; D unresolved. CDR3 size: 14 residues. V lost 1 base and J 5 bases, leaving 6 bases between the germline ends. In germline, CDR1 is SEHNR, CDR2 FQNEAQ (reference sequence). CDR3 region: CASSLGSNNSPLHF. The DNA for the CDR3 is TGTGCCAGCAGCTTAGGCAGTAATAATTCACCCCTCCACTTT.

The chain is built from TRBV3-1 (or the pseudogene TRBV3-2) and TRBJ2-2, with D maybe TRBD1 (5 bases). CDR1 is LGHDT and CDR2 is YNNKEL in the germline V gene (reference sequence). Trimming left V 4 bases short and J 8 bases short, with 14 bases between. The CDR3 totals 14 residues. The CDR3 DNA follows: TGTGCCAGCAGCCCCCGACAGTCCGGTGGGGAGCTGTTTTTT. Translated, it gives CASSPRQSGGELFF.

The chain couples TRBV7-9 to TRBJ1-1; D is unresolved. Trimming took 1 base from V and 4 from J, leaving 7 bases between them. The length of the CDR3 is 13 residues. Germline V gene lookup returns CDR1 SEHNR and CDR2 FQNEAQ (reference sequence). This chain's CDR3 is CASSLGGSTEAFF. The CDR3 DNA is TGTGCCAGCAGCTTAGGAGGGAGCACTGAAGCTTTCTTT.

The chain uses TRBV3-1 (or the pseudogene TRBV3-2) and TRBJ2-1; 15 bases align to TRBD2. Germline CDR1 and CDR2: LGHDT and YNNKEL (reference sequence). This CDR3 region has 19 residues. V lost 4 bases and J lost 3; bases outside the gene matches: 10. The CDR3 sequence: CASSPRGLAGGIVYNEQFF. The CDR3 DNA sequence: TGTGCCAGCAGCCCACGGGGACTAGCGGGGGGCATAGTCTACAATGAGCAGTTCTTC.

The rearrangement joins TRBV5-5 to TRBJ1-5; D not resolved. V lost 3 bases and J 2 bases, leaving 12 bases between the germline ends. The germline CDR1 and CDR2 sequences are SGHKS and YYEKEE (reference sequence). The CDR3 is made up of 15 amino acids. The CDR3 DNA reads as TGTGCCAGCAGCTCTTTCGACGGGCGCAATCAGCCCCAGCATTTT. It encodes CASSSFDGRNQPQHF.

This rearrangement joins TRBV7-6 to TRBJ1-1, with TRBD1 identical over 7 bases. J was trimmed by 4 bases and V by 6 bases; bases with no gene match: 11. There are 15 residues in the CDR3. Germline CDR1 and CDR2: SGHVS and FNYEAQ. The CDR3 DNA reads as TGTGCCAGCAGGCTCAACAGGGGCTCGAGCACTGAAGCTTTCTTT. Protein product: CASRLNRGSSTEAFF.